This T cell receptor (beta chain) is from a study of blood T cell repertoires in COVID-19. The CDR3 is made up of 13 amino acids. Trimming left V 6 bases short and J 8 bases short, with 16 bases between. Per the germline V gene, CDR1 is SQVTM and CDR2 is ANQGSEA. TCRdb's table, derived via immunoSEQ multiplex PCR, lists solely in-frame clones and lacks some. The profile shows about 43,000 clones, about nine tenths of them singletons. The sample taken for sequencing was peripheral blood. The receptor was derived from a woman aged 80 or over with active COVID-19. The J gene is TRBJ1-4, the V gene TRBV29-1; tentatively, D is TRBD1 (5 bases). For the CDR3, the DNA is TGCAGCGTGGCTGGAGGGGCGGGAGAAAAACTGTTTTTT. Protein: CSVAGGAGEKLFF.